This T cell receptor (beta chain) originates from a study of beta chain features in type 1 diabetes. Study-wide results and caveats: The study found moderately but significantly shorter TCRB CDR3s in all four CD4+ subsets of Type 1 diabetes patients.

The CDR3 is made up of 13 amino acids. The V and J ends lost 2 bases and 2 bases, in that order; junction bases with no gene match: 0. Germline lookup yields CDR1 KGHSH and CDR2 LQKENI. Expressed TCRB transcripts were sequenced, since all the RNA that had been isolated was reverse transcribed. The method was immunoSEQ multiplex PCR; TCRdb's version includes in-frame clones alone and lacks a portion of them. Found here are roughly 250,000 clones, roughly 20% of them singletons; the top ten hold less than 0.035%. Details on this clone: The antigen remains undetermined. The same CDR3 can be traced to other DNA sequences in this sample.

The V gene is TRBV18, the J gene TRBJ2-7; TRBD1 matches at 7 bases. Source material: naive CD4+ T cells from blood. The TCR was taken from a woman between 40 and 50 years old with type 1 diabetes. DNA for the CDR3: TGTGCCAGCTCACCAGGGACAGCCTACGAGCAGTACTTC. Its protein product is CASSPGTAYEQYF.